The 30 T cell receptor beta chains presented below share a single source sample, sequenced in a study of blood T cell repertoires in COVID-19. Assay: immunoSEQ multiplex PCR; the TCRdb copy retains only in-frame clones and omits some. The sample consists of 250,000 to 300,000 clones, about nine tenths of them appearing once. Sequencing was performed on peripheral blood. The source is a woman under 40 with COVID-19, enrolled during active disease.

The table lists this clone with a few counts. This chain connects TRBV4-2 to TRBJ1-4; D is possibly TRBD1 (5 bases). The germline CDR1 and CDR2 sequences are LGHNA and YNFKEQ. The ends were cut back, 4 bases at V and 0 bases at J, with 12 bases in the middle. This CDR3 region has 16 residues. Written as DNA, the CDR3 is TGTGCCAGCAGCCCAGGGAAGGGTACAACTAATGAAAAACTGTTTTTT. Protein: CASSPGKGTTNEKLFF.

This chain connects TRBV5-5 to TRBJ2-1, with 10 bases that match TRBD2. V was pared by 4 bases and J by 2 bases, with 3 bases of the junction left unmatched. This CDR3 has 15 residues. Germline loops: CDR1 SGHKS, CDR2 YYEKEE (reference sequence). CDR3 region: CASSRTSGTYNEQFF. The CDR3 DNA follows: TGTGCCAGCAGCCGAACTAGCGGGACCTACAATGAGCAGTTCTTC. The variable domain in full, completed from reference TRBV5-5 and TRBJ2-1, reads DAGVTQSPTHLIKTRGQQVTLRCSPISGHKSVSWYQQVLGQGPQFIFQYYEKEERGRGNFPDRFSARQFPNYSSELNVNALLLGDSALYLCASSRTSGTYNEQFFGPGTRLTVL.

The chain couples TRBV6-5 to TRBJ2-7; a weak D match, TRBD2 (7 bases). V was cut by 2 bases and J by 0 bases, with 14 bases left in between. The CDR3 runs 16 residues. From germline, CDR1 is MNHEY and CDR2 SVGAGI. CDR3 sequence: CASSYRRGRPSYEQYF. For the CDR3, the DNA is TGTGCCAGCAGTTACCGGCGGGGGCGACCCTCCTACGAGCAGTACTTC.

The rearrangement joins TRBV5-1 to TRBJ2-7; TRBD1 matches 7 bases. The V gene end was trimmed by 0 bases and the J gene end by 1 base; junction bases not matched to a gene: 10. Germline lookup yields CDR1 SGHRS and CDR2 YFSETQ. CDR3 length equals 17 residues. CDR3 protein: CASSLVTVRGSSYEQYF. The CDR3 DNA follows: TGCGCCAGCAGCTTGGTTACCGTCAGGGGGTCATCCTACGAGCAGTACTTC.

The chain combines TRBV12-3 or TRBV12-4 with TRBJ1-3; D call uncertain. The CDR3 contains 12 residues. V lost 6 bases and J 4 bases, leaving 7 bases between the germline ends. The CDR3 protein is CASSPTGNTIYF. The CDR3 DNA reads TGTGCCAGCAGCCCGACAGGAAACACCATATATTTT.

This chain connects TRBV5-1 to TRBJ2-5; 10 nucleotides match TRBD2. V lost 0 bases and J lost 1; bases outside the gene matches: 3. Per the germline V gene, CDR1 is SGHRS and CDR2 is YFSETQ. The CDR3 loop spans 16 amino acids. The CDR3 is CASSLGPSGGQETQYF. In DNA form, the CDR3 reads TGCGCCAGCAGCTTGGGGCCTAGCGGGGGCCAAGAGACCCAGTACTTC.

The J gene is TRBJ2-2, the V gene TRBV27, with 8 bases matching TRBD1. Losses at the gene ends were 4 bases for V and 1 base for J; bases not matched to a gene: 2. The germline CDR1 and CDR2 sequences are MNHEY and SMNVEV (reference sequence). The CDR3 length is 15 residues. The CDR3 sequence: CASSYGQGNTGELFF. Written as DNA, the CDR3 is TGTGCCAGCAGTTACGGACAGGGGAACACCGGGGAGCTGTTTTTT.

The chain is built from TRBV6-5 and TRBJ2-7, with D tentatively TRBD2 (5 bases). Germline V gene lookup returns CDR1 MNHEY and CDR2 SVGAGI. CDR3 size: 15 residues. The V gene lost 6 bases and the J gene lost 0 bases, with 15 bases spanning the gap. For the CDR3, the DNA is TGTGCCAGCAGAGACCAGACGGGGATCTCCTACGAGCAGTACTTC. Protein sequence: CASRDQTGISYEQYF.

The chain carries TRBV6-6 and TRBJ2-7, with D unclear. V was clipped by 3 bases and J by 3 bases, with 9 bases between them. The CDR3 totals 13 residues. The germline V gene encodes CDR1 MNHNY and CDR2 SVGAGI (reference sequence). The CDR3 coding sequence is TGTGCCAGCAGTTATGACACATTCTACGAGCAGTACTTC. This sequence encodes CASSYDTFYEQYF.

The chain has TRBV3-1 (or the pseudogene TRBV3-2) and TRBJ2-7; no clear D. The germline CDR1 and CDR2 sequences are LGHDT and YNNKEL (reference sequence). CDR3 size: 14 residues. The V end lost 5 bases, the J end lost 3 bases, and 14 bases lay between the germline ends. Here the CDR3 reads CASSSNRVSYEQYF. The CDR3 region has the DNA TGTGCCAGCAGCTCGAATCGGGTGAGCTACGAGCAGTACTTC.

The count of this clone is one. In DNA, the CDR3 is TGTGCCAGCAGCTTAGCAATCACAGGCACAGATACGCAGTATTTT. Its protein product is CASSLAITGTDTQYF. The rearrangement links TRBV7-6 to TRBJ2-3; D not certain. CDR3 length: 15 amino acids. Per germline, CDR1 SGHVS and CDR2 FNYEAQ. Trimming took 0 bases from V and 1 from J, leaving 8 bases between them.

The gene calls are TRBV10-3 and TRBJ2-1; D is unclear. V was shortened by 1 base and J by 0 bases, with 7 bases between the two germline ends. The CDR3 spans 15 residues. CDR1 ENHRY and CDR2 SYGVKD come from the germline V gene. The CDR3 loop reads CAISEFSSSYNEQFF. CDR3 DNA: TGTGCCATCAGTGAGTTCTCCAGCTCCTACAATGAGCAGTTCTTC.

This chain joins TRBV2 and TRBJ1-2, with D perhaps TRBD1 (5 bases). Trimming took 6 bases from V and 6 from J, leaving 11 bases between them. The CDR3 covers 12 residues. Germline CDR1 SNHLY, CDR2 FYNNEI. The CDR3 spells CASRASGDGYTF. CDR3 in DNA: TGTGCCAGCAGGGCCTCGGGGGATGGCTACACCTTC.

This clone occurred once. The chain recombines TRBV19 with TRBJ2-1; 9 bases are a match to TRBD2. Germline CDR1 and CDR2: LNHDA and SQIVND (reference sequence). J lost 13 bases, V lost 5 bases, and 15 bases had no gene match. This CDR3 has 15 amino acids. CDR3 protein: CASSYIPGTSRSQFF. CDR3 bases: TGTGCCAGTAGTTACATTCCCGGGACTAGCAGATCTCAGTTCTTC.

The V and J genes are TRBV29-1 and TRBJ1-4; TRBD1 is a possible D gene (6 bases). Per germline, CDR1 SQVTM and CDR2 ANQGSEA. With 3 bases removed from V and 6 bases from J, the gap between germline ends came to 11 bases. The CDR3 covers 13 residues. CDR3 coding DNA: TGCAGCGTTGAGTCAGGGGCGGATGAAAAACTGTTTTTT. Encoded protein: CSVESGADEKLFF. The full variable domain, rest sourced from reference TRBV29-1 and TRBJ1-4, is SAVISQKPSRDICQRGTSLTIQCQVDSQVTMMFWYRQQPGQSLTLIATANQGSEATYESGFVIDKFPISRPNLTFSTLTVSNMSPEDSSIYLCSVESGADEKLFFGSGTQLSVL.

The V and J genes are TRBV28 and TRBJ1-6; 10 nucleotides agree with TRBD1. After removal of 4 bases from V and 10 bases from J, the junction contained 4 bases not matched to a gene. Germline CDR1 and CDR2: MDHEN and SYDVKM. The CDR3 length is 14 residues. CDR3 sequence (DNA): TGTGCCAGCAGTTATCGGGACAGGGGATCACCCCTCCACTTT. Amino acid sequence: CASSYRDRGSPLHF.

The gene calls are TRBV6-2 or TRBV6-3 and TRBJ1-6, with 8 positions matching TRBD1. The CDR3 has 18 amino acids. Losses at the gene ends were 2 bases for V and 4 bases for J; bases not matched to a gene: 10. Germline loops: CDR1 MNHEY, CDR2 SVGEGT. CDR3 sequence reads: CASSYGTGHPYYNSPLHF. CDR3 nucleotides: TGTGCCAGCAGTTACGGGACAGGACATCCTTATTATAATTCACCCCTCCACTTT.

This chain connects TRBV6-1 to TRBJ1-1, with 11 bases fitting TRBD1. CDR1 is MNHNS, CDR2 SASEGT, per germline. Trimming cost V 3 bases and J 6 bases; bases outside gene matches: 3. The CDR3 contains 14 residues. The CDR3 reads CASSEGQGVSEAFF. CDR3 bases: TGTGCCAGCAGTGAGGGACAGGGGGTGTCTGAAGCTTTCTTT.

As DNA, the CDR3 is TGTGCCAGCAGTAGGAGGGGATGGGATGAGCAGTTCTTC. It translates to CASSRRGWDEQFF. The gene calls are TRBV27 and TRBJ2-1; TRBD2 might be the D (6 bases). The CDR3 spans 13 residues. The germline gives CDR1 MNHEY, CDR2 SMNVEV (reference sequence). Trimming took 5 bases from V and 8 from J, leaving 13 bases between them.

This rearrangement joins TRBV18 to TRBJ1-1; 11 bases are a match to TRBD1. In germline, CDR1 is KGHSH, CDR2 LQKENI. The CDR3 runs 14 residues. With V trimmed by 6 bases and J by 6 bases, 6 bases remained unmatched. The CDR3 here is CASSGTGGVAEAFF. The CDR3 DNA is TGTGCCAGCTCGGGGACAGGGGGGGTCGCTGAAGCTTTCTTT.

J is TRBJ2-3 and V is TRBV6-4; TRBD1 aligns across 8 bases. The CDR3 length is 14 residues. The germline V gene has CDR1 MRHNA and CDR2 SNTAGT. With 5 bases clipped from V and 2 bases from J, the junction kept 3 bases outside the gene matches. The CDR3 region is CASSQDRDTDTQYF. CDR3 DNA: TGTGCCAGCAGTCAGGACAGGGACACAGATACGCAGTATTTT.

The gene calls are TRBV12-3 or TRBV12-4 and TRBJ2-1; 7 bases agree with TRBD1. This CDR3 spans 12 amino acids. V was clipped by 11 bases and J by 5 bases; unmatched bases: 6. This CDR3 is CASLGTDNEQFF. CDR3 DNA sequence: TGTGCCTCGCTGGGGACAGACAATGAGCAGTTCTTC.

This chain connects TRBV14 to TRBJ2-3; no clear D gene. The germline V gene has CDR1 SGHDN and CDR2 FVKESK. Trimming removed 1 base from V and 0 bases from J, with 8 bases in between. The CDR3 runs to 15 residues. The CDR3 loop is CASSQGSTSTDTQYF. CDR3 nucleotides: TGTGCCAGCAGCCAAGGGTCTACGAGCACAGATACGCAGTATTTT.

The chain recombines TRBV6-5 with TRBJ2-3, with 13 bases aligning to TRBD2. The CDR3 runs 15 residues. With 7 bases clipped from V and 4 bases from J, the junction kept 5 bases outside the gene matches. The germline V gene encodes CDR1 MNHEY and CDR2 SVGAGI. The CDR3 sequence: CASTTSGGVADTQYF. CDR3 bases: TGTGCCAGCACCACTAGCGGGGGGGTCGCAGATACGCAGTATTTT.

This chain joins TRBV6-5 and TRBJ2-3; TRBD2 matches 12 bases. This CDR3 comprises 16 residues. V was clipped by 2 bases and J by 7 bases; unmatched bases: 7. Germline V gene data show CDR1 as MNHEY and CDR2 as SVGAGI. DNA of the CDR3: TGTGCCAGCAGTTACAGTCGGACTAGCGGGGAAAATACGCAGTATTTT. Translation: CASSYSRTSGENTQYF.

The chain joins TRBV3-1 (or the pseudogene TRBV3-2) to TRBJ1-6; a possible D gene is TRBD1 (5 bases). From germline, CDR1 is LGHDT and CDR2 YNNKEL (reference sequence). This CDR3 spans 16 amino acids. V was shortened by 2 bases and J by 6 bases, with 14 bases between the two germline ends. Written as DNA, the CDR3 is TGTGCCAGCAGCCAAAGGGGTTTACCCCTTAATTCACCCCTCCACTTT. Translating it yields CASSQRGLPLNSPLHF.

The V and J genes are TRBV5-1 and TRBJ2-7; D might be TRBD1 (6 bases). CDR1 and CDR2 (germline): SGHRS, YFSETQ. The V end lost 4 bases, the J end lost 2 bases, and 13 bases lay between the germline ends. The CDR3 is 14 residues long. Here the CDR3 DNA reads TGCGCCAGCAGCCCGGGACACACAACCTACGAGCAGTACTTC. Protein sequence: CASSPGHTTYEQYF.

This chain connects TRBV6-5 to TRBJ1-4; TRBD1 aligns across 9 bases. Germline values: CDR1 MNHEY, CDR2 SVGAGI. V lost 0 bases and J lost 10; bases outside the gene matches: 6. This CDR3 is 15 amino acids long. Here the CDR3 reads CASSYSNRGLGKLFF. The CDR3, as DNA: TGTGCCAGCAGTTACTCGAACAGGGGGCTGGGAAAACTGTTTTTT.

CDR3 sequence reads: CASGQGVEAFF. The DNA for the CDR3 is TGTGCCAGCGGGCAGGGGGTTGAAGCTTTCTTT. This chain joins TRBV7-9 and TRBJ1-1, with 7 bases matching TRBD1. The CDR3 runs to 11 residues. J was trimmed by 7 bases and V by 8 bases; bases with no gene match: 4. CDR1 and CDR2 (germline): SEHNR, FQNEAQ (reference sequence).

V usage is TRBV9 and J usage is TRBJ2-2, with TRBD2 identical over 7 bases. Trimming removed 0 bases from V and 6 bases from J; junction bases left unmatched: 11. Germline V gene sequence: CDR1 SGDLS, CDR2 YYNGEE. The CDR3 runs to 17 residues. CDR3: CASSVGERGLRAGELFF. The CDR3 nucleotides are TGTGCCAGCAGCGTAGGGGAGCGGGGACTACGGGCCGGGGAGCTGTTTTTT. Filled out from reference TRBV9 and TRBJ2-2, the complete variable domain reads DSGVTQTPKHLITATGQRVTLRCSPRSGDLSVYWYQQSLDQGLQFLIQYYNGEERAKGNILERFSAQQFPDLHSELNLSSLELGDSALYFCASSVGERGLRAGELFFGEGSRLTVL.